The 12 T cell receptor beta chains in this list originate from one sample, sequenced in a study of T-cell reconstitution after alpha-beta-depleted transplantation in children. Preparing the TCRbeta library involved the use of unique molecular identifiers. TCRdb re-called the PCR reads through MiXCR, storing one row per CDR3 protein. The sample contains about a million distinct CDR3 sequences, under 30% of which appear only once. The sample in question was PBMCs, mostly from graft donor cells, obtained 360 days after TCRalphabeta/CD19-depleted stem cell transplant. These receptors all come from a boy younger than two who had a stem cell transplant for SCID, so the T cells may come from the graft donor.

The chain carries TRBV6-1 and TRBJ1-5, with D perhaps matching TRBD1 (5 bases). V was cut by 1 base and J by 4 bases, with 11 bases left in between. The CDR3 loop spans 15 amino acids. Per germline, CDR1 MNHNS and CDR2 SASEGT. The CDR3 DNA sequence: TGTGCCAGCAGTGAAGAGGGGCGGATGAATCAGCCCCAGCATTTT. Protein product: CASSEEGRMNQPQHF.

This clonotype was seen repeatedly, ten times or more. The rearrangement joins TRBV3-1 to TRBJ2-5; D unclear. Germline assignment: CDR1 LGHDT and CDR2 YNNKEL (reference sequence). Deletions cut 0 bases from V and 8 bases from J, with 4 bases between. The CDR3 totals 11 residues. In nucleotides, the CDR3 is TGTGCCAGCAGCCAAGATTTCACCCAGTACTTC. Amino acid sequence: CASSQDFTQYF.

V gene TRBV4-3 combines with J gene TRBJ2-7, with D possibly TRBD2 on 6 matching bases. Trimming removed 3 bases from V and 0 bases from J, with 12 bases in between. The CDR3 runs to 15 residues. Germline CDR1 LGHNA, CDR2 YSLEER. The CDR3 coding sequence is TGCGCCAGCAGCCAGGGAGGACACAGCTCCTACGAGCAGTACTTC. Translated, it gives CASSQGGHSSYEQYF.

In regard to this clonotype: One end of the junction is discordant with germline, which a read error may explain. The chain uses TRBV29-1 and TRBJ2-2; the D gene is possibly TRBD1 (6 bases). The CDR3 is made up of 14 amino acids. CDR1 and CDR2 from the germline V gene are SQVTM and ANQGSEA. CDR3 in amino acids: CSVEVGQRGGELFF. CDR3 DNA sequence: TGCAGCGTCGAAGTTGGACAGCGAGGCGGGGAGCTGTTTTTT.

This clonotype was seen more than once but under ten times. The rearrangement joins TRBV20-1 to TRBJ2-7; 8 bases line up with TRBD2. The germline V gene encodes CDR1 DFQATT and CDR2 SNEGSKA (reference sequence). The V segment lost 6 bases and the J segment 2 bases; nucleotides outside the gene matches: 9. CDR3 length: 14 residues. The CDR3 region is CSAPSGGNPYEQYF. CDR3 DNA: TGCAGTGCCCCCAGCGGGGGCAACCCCTACGAGCAGTACTTC.

In this sample, this clonotype turned up a few times. The chain is built from TRBV5-5 and TRBJ2-1; 11 bases map to TRBD2. J lost 8 bases, V lost 1 base, and 2 bases had no gene match. The CDR3 has 14 amino acids. Germline values: CDR1 SGHKS, CDR2 YYEKEE (reference sequence). CDR3 sequence (DNA): TGTGCCAGCAGCTTGACTAGCGGGGGCTATGAGCAGTTCTTC. Translated: CASSLTSGGYEQFF.

This rearrangement joins TRBV7-2 to TRBJ1-4; D remains ambiguous. This CDR3 is 15 amino acids long. The V end lost 1 base, the J end lost 3 bases, and 9 bases lay between the germline ends. CDR1 SGHTA and CDR2 FQGNSA come from the germline V gene. CDR3: CASSLDRAANEKLFF. CDR3 DNA: TGTGCCAGCAGCTTAGATCGGGCCGCTAATGAAAAACTGTTTTTT. Variable domain in full (rest from reference TRBV7-2 and TRBJ1-4): GAGVSQSPSNKVTEKGKDVELRCDPISGHTALYWYRQSLGQGLEFLIYFQGNSAPDKSGLPSDRFSAERTGGSVSTLTIQRTQQEDSAVYLCASSLDRAANEKLFFGSGTQLSVL.

The chain has TRBV5-1 and TRBJ2-7; D not certain. The CDR3 runs to 13 residues. Trimming removed 0 bases at V and 2 bases at J, with 6 bases between. Germline loops: CDR1 SGHRS, CDR2 YFSETQ. The CDR3 loop reads CASSLAQPYEQYF. CDR3 in DNA: TGCGCCAGCAGCTTGGCCCAGCCCTACGAGCAGTACTTC.

Only a few counts were recorded for this clonotype. CDR3 in DNA: TGCGCCAGCAGATACGGACAGGAGGGCACTGAAGCTTTCTTT. This gives the protein CASRYGQEGTEAFF. The V call is TRBV5-1, the J call TRBJ1-1; 7 bases fit TRBD1. Trimming at V came to 5 bases and at J to 4 bases, leaving 8 bases not matched to a gene. Germline V gives CDR1 SGHRS, CDR2 YFSETQ. CDR3 length: 14 residues.

The gene calls are TRBV29-1 and TRBJ2-7, with D perhaps assigned TRBD1 or TRBD2 (5 bases each). CDR1 and CDR2 from the germline V gene are SQVTM and ANQGSEA. CDR3 length equals 11 residues. V lost 3 bases, J lost 5 bases, and 8 bases lay in between. The CDR3 loop reads CSVDRGDEQYF. The DNA of the CDR3 is TGCAGCGTTGACAGAGGGGACGAGCAGTACTTC.

This clonotype was detected only a few times. The chain links TRBV19 to TRBJ1-5; D remains ambiguous. The germline V gene encodes CDR1 LNHDA and CDR2 SQIVND (reference sequence). CDR3 length: 13 amino acids. With 0 bases removed from V and 7 bases from J, the gap between germline ends came to 7 bases. Written as DNA, the CDR3 is TGTGCCAGTAGTATAGATTTGAGACAGCCCCAGCATTTT. Translating it yields CASSIDLRQPQHF.

The chain carries TRBV20-1 and TRBJ1-1, with TRBD1 identical over 7 bases. V lost 5 bases and J lost 0; bases outside the gene matches: 12. The germline V gene encodes CDR1 DFQATT and CDR2 SNEGSKA (reference sequence). This CDR3 has 16 residues. The CDR3 nucleotides read TGCAGTGCTCCCCTTGTAGCCAGGGGGATGAACACTGAAGCTTTCTTT. Translation gives CSAPLVARGMNTEAFF.